A selection of T cell receptor beta chains follows, all from one sample in a study of technical replicates of blood from a few donors. Produced via immunoSEQ multiplex PCR; TCRdb's table is partial and in-frame only. Of around 100,000 clones detected, approximately 96% appear once; the ten largest clones hold approximately 0.36%. Sequenced input: T cells isolated from PBMCs. All receptors derive from a human donor in good health. The CDR3 runs from the conserved cysteine through the conserved F or W. Fields, in order: clone size, D gene, J gene, V gene, CDR3 DNA, CDR3 protein. D genes are given only for firm matches. The listing skips clone size in some rows; elsewhere it reads once, few, many or a size class.

size: once; D: .; J: TRBJ1-5; V: TRBV2; DNA: TGTGCCGGCCACAGGGACATGGATCAGCCCCAGCATTTT; CDR3: CAGHRDMDQPQHF
size: .; D: .; J: TRBJ1-2; V: TRBV10-3; DNA: TGTGCCATCACTTTACATCTTAACTATGGCTACACCTTC; CDR3: CAITLHLNYGYTF
size: .; D: .; J: TRBJ2-5; V: TRBV19; DNA: TGTGCCAGTAGTGCCGGCCTAGAACCTCAATCTGAGACCCAGTACTTC; CDR3: CASSAGLEPQSETQYF
size: .; D: .; J: TRBJ2-3; V: TRBV9; DNA: TGTGCCAGCAGCGAGATAGCTGGCACAGATACGCAGTATTTT; CDR3: CASSEIAGTDTQYF
size: .; D: .; J: TRBJ1-5; V: TRBV2; DNA: TGTGCCAGCACTCTAACAGGGTATGGCAATCAGCCCCAGCATTTT; CDR3: CASTLTGYGNQPQHF
size: .; D: .; J: TRBJ2-3; V: TRBV18; DNA: TGTGCCAGCTCACCACCCCTTAGCACAGATACGCAGTATTTT; CDR3: CASSPPLSTDTQYF
size: .; D: .; J: TRBJ1-2; V: TRBV6-5; DNA: TGTGCCAGCAGCCCGGGGGGGATTTACTATGGCTACACCTTC; CDR3: CASSPGGIYYGYTF
size: .; D: .; J: TRBJ1-2; V: TRBV28; DNA: TGTGCCAGCAGTTTTCAGGCTAACTATGGCTACACCTTC; CDR3: CASSFQANYGYTF
size: once; D: .; J: TRBJ1-1; V: TRBV11-3; DNA: TGTGCCAGCAGACCCGGGACATTGACTGAAGCTTTCTTT; CDR3: CASRPGTLTEAFF
size: .; D: TRBD2; J: TRBJ2-1; V: TRBV12-5; DNA: TGTGCTAGTGGGCTAGCGGTCAATGAGCAGTTCTTC; CDR3: CASGLAVNEQFF
size: .; D: TRBD2; J: TRBJ2-5; V: TRBV9; DNA: TGTGCCAGCAGCGTAGGGGGTAGCGGGGCCTCTGTGGAGACCCAGTACTTC; CDR3: CASSVGGSGASVETQYF
size: .; D: .; J: TRBJ1-2; V: TRBV4-2; DNA: TGTGCCAGCAGCCAAGTTACAGGTGATAACTATGGCTACACCTTC; CDR3: CASSQVTGDNYGYTF
size: .; D: .; J: TRBJ1-5; V: TRBV5-8; DNA: TGTGCCAGCAGACCAGGGAATCAGCCCCAGCATTTT; CDR3: CASRPGNQPQHF
size: .; D: .; J: TRBJ2-3; V: TRBV2; DNA: TGTGCCAGCTTCGAGGGCCCAGATACGCAGTATTTT; CDR3: CASFEGPDTQYF
size: .; D: TRBD1; J: TRBJ2-3; V: TRBV19; DNA: TGTGCCAGTAGGCGTGCGGGACAGGGTGTAGATACGCAGTATTTT; CDR3: CASRRAGQGVDTQYF
size: .; D: .; J: TRBJ1-5; V: TRBV6-1; DNA: TGTGCCAGCATAAGGACACAGTATAGCAATCAGCCCCAGCATTTT; CDR3: CASIRTQYSNQPQHF
size: once; D: .; J: TRBJ2-2; V: TRBV28; DNA: TGTGCCAGCAGTGGCCAGGGAGGAACCGGGGAGCTGTTTTTT; CDR3: CASSGQGGTGELFF
size: once; D: TRBD2; J: TRBJ2-1; V: TRBV10-2; DNA: TGCGCCAGCTTTCCTGGACGGGAGGGTTCCTACAATGAGCAGTTCTTC; CDR3: CASFPGREGSYNEQFF
size: .; D: TRBD1; J: TRBJ2-4; V: TRBV14; DNA: TGTGCCAGCAGCCAAGCGGAGACAGGGATTGACATTCAGTACTTC; CDR3: CASSQAETGIDIQYF
size: few; D: .; J: TRBJ1-5; V: TRBV10-3; DNA: TGTGCCATCAGTGATTTAGGGGCGAAGGGCAATCAGCCCCAGCATTTT; CDR3: CAISDLGAKGNQPQHF
size: .; D: TRBD2; J: TRBJ2-7; V: TRBV27; DNA: TGTGCCAGCTCCTTAGCGGGTTCCAGCTCCTACGAGCAGTACTTC; CDR3: CASSLAGSSSYEQYF
size: .; D: TRBD2; J: TRBJ2-1; V: TRBV5-1; DNA: TGCGCCAGCAGCGTACTAGCGGGAGAGGCCTACAATGAGCAGTTCTTC; CDR3: CASSVLAGEAYNEQFF
size: .; D: TRBD1; J: TRBJ1-1; V: TRBV11-2; DNA: TGTGCCAGCAGCCAGGGGACAGGGAGAGAAGCTTTCTTT; CDR3: CASSQGTGREAFF
size: .; D: TRBD1; J: TRBJ1-1; V: TRBV5-1; DNA: TGCGCCAGCAGCCCTCGGACAGGGGATTATACTGAAGCTTTCTTT; CDR3: CASSPRTGDYTEAFF
size: .; D: .; J: TRBJ1-5; V: TRBV7-8; DNA: TGTGCCAGCAGCCTGGAGAGCAATCAGCCCCAGCATTTT; CDR3: CASSLESNQPQHF
size: .; D: TRBD2; J: TRBJ2-3; V: TRBV7-8; DNA: TGTGCCAGCAGGTCCGGGACTAGCCACCCAGATACGCAGTATTTT; CDR3: CASRSGTSHPDTQYF
size: .; D: TRBD1; J: TRBJ2-1; V: TRBV11-2; DNA: TGTGCCAGCAGCTTAAGTGGGACAGGGTGGGAAGGCGATGAGCAGTTCTTC; CDR3: CASSLSGTGWEGDEQFF
size: .; D: .; J: TRBJ1-3; V: TRBV9; DNA: TGTGCCAGCAGCGCCCAGGGAGGGGGGCTGGGAGGAAACACCATATATTTT; CDR3: CASSAQGGGLGGNTIYF